A selection of T cell receptor beta chains follows, all from one sample in a study of blood T cell repertoires in COVID-19. Data came from immunoSEQ multiplex PCR; TCRdb stores just in-frame clones and leaves some out. The sample consists of roughly 100,000 clones, 84% of them appearing once. The sample taken for sequencing was peripheral blood. The origin of the receptors is a human donor in a cohort sampled during active or convalescent COVID-19. Both conserved end residues are part of each CDR3. D genes are given only for firm matches. The size entry is marked missing in some rows and otherwise reads once, few, many or a size class.

clone size | J gene | V gene | D gene | CDR3 protein | CDR3 DNA
NA | TRBJ1-4 | TRBV12-5 | NA | CASGLSQGTEKLFF | TGTGCTAGTGGTTTGAGCCAGGGGACTGAAAAACTGTTTTTT
NA | TRBJ1-2 | TRBV6-4 | NA | CASSRLPSGADGYTF | TGTGCCAGCAGCCGACTCCCCTCAGGGGCCGATGGCTACACCTTC
NA | TRBJ2-2 | TRBV11-2 | NA | CASSLPSDRRTGELFF | TGTGCCAGCAGCTTACCCTCTGACAGGCGCACCGGGGAGCTGTTTTTT
NA | TRBJ2-7 | TRBV25-1 | TRBD2 | CASSEQGRGAYEQYF | TGTGCCAGCAGTGAACAGGGTCGGGGGGCCTACGAGCAGTACTTC
NA | TRBJ2-2 | TRBV5-4 | TRBD1 | CASSSGTGTGELFF | TGTGCCAGCAGCTCCGGGACAGGGACCGGGGAGCTGTTTTTT
NA | TRBJ2-2 | TRBV19 | NA | CASSISANTGELFF | TGTGCCAGTAGTATCTCCGCGAACACCGGGGAGCTGTTTTTT
NA | TRBJ2-3 | TRBV9 | NA | CASSAGGSRTDTQYF | TGTGCCAGCAGCGCCGGAGGGTCCCGCACAGATACGCAGTATTTT
NA | TRBJ1-6 | TRBV28 | NA | CASSFPSLQGANSPLHF | TGTGCCAGCAGCTTTCCCTCTCTACAGGGCGCAAATTCACCCCTCCACTTT
NA | TRBJ1-1 | TRBV5-1 | TRBD1 | CASMTGTGNTEAFF | TGCGCCAGCATGACCGGGACAGGGAACACTGAAGCTTTCTTT
NA | TRBJ1-2 | TRBV24-1 | TRBD1 | CATSDSGTGNFYGYTF | TGTGCCACCAGTGACTCCGGGACAGGGAACTTCTATGGCTACACCTTC
NA | TRBJ1-2 | TRBV6-5 | TRBD1 | CASSRDRVYGYTF | TGTGCCAGCAGCCGCGACAGGGTATATGGCTACACCTTC
once | TRBJ1-6 | TRBV5-1 | NA | CASSLDGVGSPLHF | TGCGCCAGCAGCTTGGACGGGGTAGGTTCACCCCTCCACTTT
NA | TRBJ1-2 | TRBV9 | TRBD1 | CASSVSDRDYGYTF | TGTGCCAGCAGCGTATCGGACAGGGACTATGGCTACACCTTC
few | TRBJ1-5 | TRBV28 | TRBD1 | CASSFDRVLTAQHF | TGTGCCAGCAGTTTTGACAGGGTCCTCACCGCCCAGCATTTT
NA | TRBJ2-3 | TRBV6-4 | TRBD2 | CASSSSGVNTQYF | TGTGCCAGCAGTTCAAGCGGGGTAAATACGCAGTATTTT
once | TRBJ1-4 | TRBV29-1 | NA | CSVGYWGEKLFF | TGCAGCGTTGGATACTGGGGCGAAAAACTGTTTTTT
NA | TRBJ2-5 | TRBV18 | NA | CASSPNQETQYF | TGTGCCAGCTCACCCAATCAAGAGACCCAGTACTTC
NA | TRBJ2-2 | TRBV7-2 | TRBD1 | CASSLRQGGTGELFF | TGTGCCAGCAGCTTAAGACAGGGGGGCACCGGGGAGCTGTTTTTT
NA | TRBJ2-5 | TRBV19 | NA | CASSIEGGHRTQYF | TGTGCCAGTAGTATAGAGGGGGGGCACCGGACCCAGTACTTC
NA | TRBJ1-4 | TRBV7-2 | TRBD1 | CASSSGTGIEKLFF | TGTGCCAGCAGCTCAGGGACAGGGATTGAAAAACTGTTTTTT
NA | TRBJ1-6 | TRBV11-3 | NA | CASSLLGRADNSPLHF | TGTGCCAGCAGCTTATTGGGCAGGGCGGATAATTCACCCCTCCACTTT
NA | TRBJ1-6 | TRBV30 | NA | CAWERGLSSPLHF | TGTGCCTGGGAGAGGGGACTAAGTTCACCCCTCCACTTT
few | TRBJ1-6 | TRBV11-3 | NA | CASSLVSVQTSYNSPLHF | TGTGCCAGCAGCTTAGTATCCGTACAGACCTCCTATAATTCACCCCTCCACTTT
NA | TRBJ1-1 | TRBV12-3/TRBV12-4 | TRBD1 | CASSKDRATEAFF | TGTGCCAGCAGTAAAGACAGGGCGACTGAAGCTTTCTTT
NA | TRBJ2-3 | TRBV11-3 | TRBD2 | CASSSGTSGGSDTQYF | TGTGCCAGCAGCTCCGGGACTAGCGGGGGTAGTGATACGCAGTATTTT
NA | TRBJ2-1 | TRBV4-2 | NA | CASSHSGGRSYNEQFF | TGTGCCAGCAGCCATTCCGGGGGGCGTTCCTACAATGAGCAGTTCTTC
NA | TRBJ1-3 | TRBV6-5 | NA | CASSYRSTNGNTIYF | TGTGCCAGCAGTTACAGGAGCACCAACGGAAACACCATATATTTT
NA | TRBJ2-7 | TRBV19 | NA | CASSTGTNSYEQYF | TGTGCCAGTAGCACCGGGACAAACTCCTACGAGCAGTACTTC
few | TRBJ2-7 | TRBV19 | NA | CASRQDEGYEQYF | TGTGCCAGTAGGCAAGACGAGGGCTACGAGCAGTACTTC
NA | TRBJ1-5 | TRBV10-3 | TRBD1 | CAIRGDRVKEPQHF | TGTGCCATCAGGGGGGACAGGGTCAAAGAGCCCCAGCATTTT
NA | TRBJ2-7 | TRBV27 | TRBD1 | CASRTGGGYEQYF | TGTGCCAGCAGGACAGGGGGTGGGTACGAGCAGTACTTC
NA | TRBJ2-2 | TRBV5-8 | NA | CASSRTKNTGELFF | TGTGCCAGCAGTCGGACTAAGAACACCGGGGAGCTGTTTTTT
NA | TRBJ2-3 | TRBV15 | TRBD2 | CATSRSSGGVSDTQYF | TGTGCCACCAGCAGGTCTAGCGGGGGGGTCTCAGATACGCAGTATTTT
NA | TRBJ1-1 | TRBV6-5 | NA | CASSLRWTEAFF | TGTGCCAGCAGCCTGAGGTGGACTGAAGCTTTCTTT
NA | TRBJ1-1 | TRBV3-1/TRBV3-2 | NA | CASSQVSSGSNEAFF | TGTGCCAGCAGCCAAGTTTCGTCGGGGTCTAATGAAGCTTTCTTT
NA | TRBJ1-6 | TRBV3-1/TRBV3-2 | NA | CASSQGSNNSPLHF | TGTGCCAGCAGCCAGGGCAGTAATAATTCACCCCTCCACTTT
NA | TRBJ2-3 | TRBV6-5 | TRBD2 | CASSRGGPADTQYF | TGTGCCAGCAGTCGGGGGGGCCCGGCAGATACGCAGTATTTT
NA | TRBJ2-7 | TRBV2 | TRBD1 | CASRLTDRGNGF | TGTGCCAGCAGGCTAACCGACAGGGGGAACGGTTTC
NA | TRBJ1-5 | TRBV19 | TRBD1 | CASSSRTGRWTQHF | TGTGCCAGTAGTTCCCGGACAGGGAGGTGGACCCAGCATTTT
NA | TRBJ2-3 | TRBV9 | NA | CASSVQGSTAGSTQYF | TGTGCCAGCAGCGTGCAGGGATCTACCGCCGGGAGTACGCAGTATTTT
NA | TRBJ1-2 | TRBV7-3 | TRBD1 | CASSDGTGGVGYTF | TGTGCCAGCAGCGACGGGACAGGGGGCGTGGGCTACACCTTC
NA | TRBJ1-2 | TRBV7-8 | NA | CASSRQASYGYTF | TGTGCCAGCAGCCGACAGGCCTCCTATGGCTACACCTTC